Sequencing of this T cell receptor (beta chain) was carried out in a study of blood T cell repertoires in COVID-19. Germline loops: CDR1 MNHEY, CDR2 SVGEGT. V was cut by 2 bases and J by 5 bases, with 12 bases left in between. The CDR3 runs 14 residues. Clones were read by immunoSEQ multiplex PCR, and TCRdb kept only the in-frame ones, dropping some. The sample includes approximately 320,000 clones, more than 75% of them seen just once. The J gene is TRBJ2-5, the V gene TRBV6-2 or TRBV6-3; possible D gene TRBD1, 5 bases. Sequencing was carried out using PBMCs or T cells enriched from blood (not recorded which). The source of this sequence is a man between 60 and 75 years old who had recovered from COVID-19. The CDR3 bases are TGTGCCAGCAGTTACCTGACAGTGCGGGAGACCCAGTACTTC. This codes for CASSYLTVRETQYF.